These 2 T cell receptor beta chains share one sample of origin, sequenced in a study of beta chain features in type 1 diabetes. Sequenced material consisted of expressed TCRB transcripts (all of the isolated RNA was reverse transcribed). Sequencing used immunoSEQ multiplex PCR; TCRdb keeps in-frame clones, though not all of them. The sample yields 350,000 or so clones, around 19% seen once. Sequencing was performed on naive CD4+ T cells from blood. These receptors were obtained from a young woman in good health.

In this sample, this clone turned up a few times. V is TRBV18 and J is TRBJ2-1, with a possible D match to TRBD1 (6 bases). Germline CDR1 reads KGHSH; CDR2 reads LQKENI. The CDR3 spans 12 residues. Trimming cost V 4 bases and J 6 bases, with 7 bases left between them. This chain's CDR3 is CASSRGGNEQFF. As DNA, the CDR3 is TGTGCCAGCTCACGAGGGGGCAATGAGCAGTTCTTC. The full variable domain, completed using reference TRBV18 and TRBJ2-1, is NAGVMQNPRHLVRRRGQEARLRCSPMKGHSHVYWYRQLPEEGLKFMVYLQKENIIDESGMPKERFSAEFPKEGPSILRIQQVVRGDSAAYFCASSRGGNEQFFGPGTRLTVL.

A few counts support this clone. This CDR3 reads CAWSGRGTPGFF. CDR3 DNA: TGTGCCTGGAGCGGGCGGGGCACCCCCGGGTTCTTC. The genes are TRBV30 and TRBJ2-1, with D perhaps TRBD2 (6 bases). CDR1 is GTSNPN and CDR2 is SVGIG in the germline V gene (reference sequence). The CDR3 covers 12 residues. Trimming took off 3 bases at V and 15 bases at J, with 18 bases between the two ends.